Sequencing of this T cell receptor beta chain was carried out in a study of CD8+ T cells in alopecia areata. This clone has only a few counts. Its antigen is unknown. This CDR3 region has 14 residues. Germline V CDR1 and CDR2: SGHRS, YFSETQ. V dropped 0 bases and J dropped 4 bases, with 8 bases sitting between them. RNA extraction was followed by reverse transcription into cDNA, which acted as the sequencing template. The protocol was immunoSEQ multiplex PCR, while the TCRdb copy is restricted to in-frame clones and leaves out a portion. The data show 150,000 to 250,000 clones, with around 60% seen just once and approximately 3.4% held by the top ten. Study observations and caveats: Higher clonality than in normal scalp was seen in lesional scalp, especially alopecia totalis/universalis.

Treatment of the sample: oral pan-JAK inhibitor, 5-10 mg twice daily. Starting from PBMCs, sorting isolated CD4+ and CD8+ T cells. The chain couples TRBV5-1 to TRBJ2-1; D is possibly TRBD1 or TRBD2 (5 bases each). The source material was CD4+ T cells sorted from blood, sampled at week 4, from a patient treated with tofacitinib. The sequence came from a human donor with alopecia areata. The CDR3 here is CASSLGDGYNEQFF. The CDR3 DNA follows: TGCGCCAGCAGCTTGGGGGACGGTTACAATGAGCAGTTCTTC.